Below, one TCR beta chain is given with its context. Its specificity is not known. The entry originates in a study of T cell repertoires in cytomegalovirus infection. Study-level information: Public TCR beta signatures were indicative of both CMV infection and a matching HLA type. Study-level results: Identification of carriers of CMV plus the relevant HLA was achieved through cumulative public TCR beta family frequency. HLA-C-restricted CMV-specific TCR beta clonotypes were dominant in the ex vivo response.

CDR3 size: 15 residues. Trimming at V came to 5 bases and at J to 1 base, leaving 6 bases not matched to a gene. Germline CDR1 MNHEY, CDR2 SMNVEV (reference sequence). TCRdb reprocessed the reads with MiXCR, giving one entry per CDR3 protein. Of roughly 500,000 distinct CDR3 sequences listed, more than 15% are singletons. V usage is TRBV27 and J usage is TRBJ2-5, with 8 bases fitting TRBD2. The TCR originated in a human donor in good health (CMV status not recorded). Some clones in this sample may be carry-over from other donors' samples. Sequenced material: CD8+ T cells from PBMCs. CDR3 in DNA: TGTGCCAGCAGTGGGCCGGGACTAGTCCAAGAGACCCAGTACTTC. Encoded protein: CASSGPGLVQETQYF.